The clone carrying this T cell receptor beta chain was counted at least ten times. RNA transcripts were the template for amplifying TCR beta CDR3 regions. The TCR CDR3 was amplified in a first-round RT-PCR using the HTBI primer set. Using its own MiXCR run on the multiplex PCR reads, TCRdb lists one record per CDR3 protein. This table has about 620,000 distinct CDR3 sequences, under 20% appearing once. The CDR3 length is 14 residues. CDR1 MDHEN and CDR2 SYDVKM come from the germline V gene. Trimming removed 6 bases from V and 1 base from J; junction bases left unmatched: 4. These data come from a study of T cells in Graves' hyperthyroidism and ophthalmopathy.

The origin of this receptor is a woman in her thirties with Graves' hyperthyroidism. Sample: blood. The chain is built from TRBV28 and TRBJ2-7; 9 bases match TRBD1. The CDR3 loop reads CASRVTGGSYEQYF. The CDR3 DNA reads as TGTGCCAGCAGGGTGACAGGGGGATCCTACGAGCAGTACTTC.